The clone carrying this T cell receptor (beta chain) was counted at least ten times. As yet, its antigen is unknown. V lost 5 bases to trimming and J lost 6 bases, with 10 bases between them. This CDR3 has 13 residues. The CDR3 regions of TCR beta were amplified from RNA transcripts. TCR CDR3 underwent first-round RT-PCR with the HTBI primer set. TCRdb used MiXCR to reprocess the multiplex PCR reads, holding one entry per CDR3 protein. The sample consists of about 690,000 distinct CDR3 sequences, roughly 17% of them appearing once. With a duration under 2 months, the hyperthyroidism was newly diagnosed in patients aged 18 to 65. PBMCs were obtained from under 13 ml fresh peripheral blood. The sample is drawn from a study of T cells in Graves' hyperthyroidism and ophthalmopathy. Study findings and constraints: Blood held most thyroid clonotypes expanded above 0.001 frequency. Prediction of ophthalmopathy progression came a median around 6.5 months pre-onset.

What was sequenced was blood. This sequence joins TRBV12-3 or TRBV12-4 and TRBJ2-2; no clear D gene. The source of this sequence is a man aged 45 to 65 with Graves' hyperthyroidism. CDR3 DNA: TGTGCCAGCAGTCCTCGCCAATCCGGGGAGCTGTTTTTT. Protein product: CASSPRQSGELFF.